These 4 T cell receptor beta chains were all obtained from the same sample, sequenced in a study of cytomegalovirus exposure and HLA in healthy donors (dated by TCRdb to 2017 to 2019). The library was generated by the immunoSEQ multiplex PCR assay. For the multiplex PCR, a mixture combining 60 forward primers for TCR Vbeta segments and 13 reverse primers for TCR Jbeta segments was used. In its TCRdb copy, this immuneACCESS table keeps in-frame sequences only and misses some clones. Where compared with another copy, unresolved V genes explain less than half of these, and the others have no known cause. Recorded for this sample are under 70,000 clones; 77% of them occurred a single time. The ten largest account for around 2.5% of the sample. Sequenced input: PBMCs. The receptor set was obtained from a female donor in good health and CMV-seronegative.

The rearrangement joins TRBV11-1 to TRBJ1-4, with a tentative D call TRBD1 (6 bases). CDR1 is SGHAT and CDR2 is FQDESV in the germline V gene (reference sequence). Between the trimmed V and J ends, which lost 5 bases and 6 bases, there was a span of 22 bases. This CDR3 is 17 amino acids long. The CDR3 here is CASSRNRAKGVHEKLFF. The CDR3 nucleotides are TGTGCCAGCAGCCGGAACAGGGCGAAAGGGGTCCATGAAAAACTGTTTTTT.

The gene calls are TRBV28 and TRBJ2-1; TRBD2 is a possible D gene (6 bases). The V end lost 5 bases, the J end lost 2 bases, and 10 bases lay between the germline ends. This CDR3 is built from 14 residues. The germline gives CDR1 MDHEN, CDR2 SYDVKM. CDR3 sequence reads: CASSVLAAYNEQFF. The CDR3 bases are TGTGCCAGCAGTGTGTTAGCGGCCTACAATGAGCAGTTCTTC.

The chain joins TRBV7-6 to TRBJ2-5, with D possibly matching TRBD2 (5 bases). The J call may be faulty, since TRBJ2-7 better matches the DNA end. The germline V gene has CDR1 SGHVS and CDR2 FNYEAQ. The CDR3 contains 15 residues. The CDR3 region has the DNA TGTGCCAGCAGCTTAGGGGGTAGCGCCGCCTACGAGCAGTACTTC. Translated, it gives CASSLGGSAAYEQYF.

V is TRBV6-7 and J is TRBJ1-5; no reliable D call. TRBV6-7 is an ORF, with its function uncertain. Trimming left V 3 bases short and J 2 bases short, with 20 bases between. The CDR3 is 18 amino acids. Here the CDR3 reads CASSYSVLADLRNQPQHF. CDR3 nucleotides: TGTGCCAGCAGTTATTCTGTTTTGGCGGATCTACGCAATCAGCCCCAGCATTTT.